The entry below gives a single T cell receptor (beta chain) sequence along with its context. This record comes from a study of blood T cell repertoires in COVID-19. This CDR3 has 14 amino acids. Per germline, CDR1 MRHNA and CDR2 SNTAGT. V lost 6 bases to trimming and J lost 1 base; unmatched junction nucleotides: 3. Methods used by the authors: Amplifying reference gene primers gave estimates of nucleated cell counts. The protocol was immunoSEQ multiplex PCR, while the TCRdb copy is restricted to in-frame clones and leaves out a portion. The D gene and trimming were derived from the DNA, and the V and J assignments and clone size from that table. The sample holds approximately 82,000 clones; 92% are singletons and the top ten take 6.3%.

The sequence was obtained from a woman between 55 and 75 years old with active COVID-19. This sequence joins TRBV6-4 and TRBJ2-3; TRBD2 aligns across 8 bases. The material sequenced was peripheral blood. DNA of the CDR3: TGTGCCAGCAGGGCGACTAGCGGCACAGATACGCAGTATTTT. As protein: CASRATSGTDTQYF.